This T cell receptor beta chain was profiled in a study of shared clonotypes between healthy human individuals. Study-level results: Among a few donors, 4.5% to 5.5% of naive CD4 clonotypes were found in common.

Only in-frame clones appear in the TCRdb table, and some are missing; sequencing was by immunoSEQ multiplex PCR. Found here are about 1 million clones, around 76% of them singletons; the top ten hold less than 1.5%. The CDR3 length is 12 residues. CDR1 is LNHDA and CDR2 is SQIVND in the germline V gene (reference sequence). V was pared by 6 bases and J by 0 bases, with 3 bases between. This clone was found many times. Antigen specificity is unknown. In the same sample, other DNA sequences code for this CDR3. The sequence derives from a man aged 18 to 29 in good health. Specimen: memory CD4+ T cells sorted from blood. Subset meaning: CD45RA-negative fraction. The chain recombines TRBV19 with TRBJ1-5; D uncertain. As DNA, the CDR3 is TGTGCCAGTAGAAATAGCAATCAGCCCCAGCATTTT. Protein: CASRNSNQPQHF.